A selection of T cell receptor beta chains follows, all from one sample in a study of blood T cells in healthy people across ages. TCRdb re-analysed the 5' RACE reads in MiXCR, keeping a single row per CDR3 protein. This sample has about a million distinct CDR3 sequences; around 49% occur once, and the top ten carry 13%. Material: blood. These receptors were obtained from a man aged 30-40 years in good health. Each CDR3 is given with its conserved first and last residue. Fields, in order: CDR3 length, D gene, V gene, clone size, J gene, CDR3 DNA, CDR3 protein. The D gene is left open where the match is weak. Rows give clone size only sometimes, using once, few, many, or a class for an expanded clone.

>15|NA|TRBV7-2|NA|TRBJ1-5
TGTGCCAGCAGCGCCAGACATGGCAGCAATCAGCCCCAGCATTTT
CASSARHGSNQPQHF
>14|NA|TRBV5-1|NA|TRBJ1-5
TGCGCCAGCAGCGTGGGCGCGGGGAGTGAGCCCCAGCATTTT
CASSVGAGSEPQHF
>13|TRBD2|TRBV28|NA|TRBJ2-7
TGTGCCAGCACGGCGGGGGGGTACTACGAGCAGTACTTC
CASTAGGYYEQYF
>14|NA|TRBV7-2|NA|TRBJ2-7
TGTGCCAGCAGCTTATTCGTCGGGGAAGACGAGCAGTACTTC
CASSLFVGEDEQYF
>13|TRBD1|TRBV7-8|NA|TRBJ2-1
TGTGCCAGCAGCCCGCAGGGGGCTCATGAGCAGTTCTTC
CASSPQGAHEQFF
>18|TRBD2|TRBV29-1|few|TRBJ2-5
TGCAGCGTTGACTCGACTAGCGGGGGGGCGAGGTCGGGAGAGACCCAGTACTTC
CSVDSTSGGARSGETQYF
>14|TRBD1|TRBV20-1|few|TRBJ2-7
TGCAGTGCTCACCGGGACAGGAGCTCCTACGAGCAGTACTTC
CSAHRDRSSYEQYF
>11|NA|TRBV5-6|NA|TRBJ2-7
TGTGCCAGCAGGCTTTCCAACGAGCAGTACTTC
CASRLSNEQYF
>15|TRBD1|TRBV25-1|few|TRBJ2-7
TGTGCCAGCAGATCACCCTTGACAGGGGGCTACGAGCAGTACTTC
CASRSPLTGGYEQYF
>15|TRBD1|TRBV27|NA|TRBJ1-5
TGTGCCAGCAGTGCAGGGACAGGGGGCACTCAGCCCCAGCATTTT
CASSAGTGGTQPQHF
>15|NA|TRBV5-1|few|TRBJ2-3
TGCGCCAGCAGCTTGGAGTCTAGAGGTACAGATACGCAGTATTTT
CASSLESRGTDTQYF
>14|NA|TRBV13|NA|TRBJ2-3
TGTGCCAGCAGCAATCGTAACCGCACAGATACGCAGTATTTT
CASSNRNRTDTQYF
>16|NA|TRBV25-1|NA|TRBJ1-4
TGTGCCAGCAGTGAATTAAAAACAGCAACTAATGAAAAACTGTTTTTT
CASSELKTATNEKLFF
>20|TRBD2|TRBV11-1|NA|TRBJ2-1
TGTGCCAGCAGCTTAGCTACCCCATACCCCGGGGGGGCCGCAATATATGAGCAGTTCTTC
CASSLATPYPGGAAIYEQFF
>14|NA|TRBV4-2|NA|TRBJ2-1
TGTGCCAGCAGCCAACTCAGCAACACAGATGAGCAGTTCTTC
CASSQLSNTDEQFF
>16|TRBD2|TRBV20-1|NA|TRBJ2-5
TGCAGTGCTAGTACCCCTAGCGGGGGGACTACAGAGACCCAGTACTTC
CSASTPSGGTTETQYF
>17|TRBD1|TRBV10-3|few|TRBJ2-2
TGTGCCATCGCTCAACAGGGGGCTGTAGGGAACACCGGGGAGCTGTTTTTT
CAIAQQGAVGNTGELFF
>17|TRBD2|TRBV7-2|NA|TRBJ2-1
TGTGCCAGCAGCTTAGTGTCCGAGCGGGGGGGCCGCAATGAGCAGTTCTTC
CASSLVSERGGRNEQFF
>15|NA|TRBV10-3|NA|TRBJ2-7
TGTGCCACCGGGTCGGACAGACTGCGTTCCTACGAGCAGTACTTC
CATGSDRLRSYEQYF
>14|NA|TRBV28|once|TRBJ1-2
TGTGCCAGCAGTTTAGAGGGGGGATCGAGGGGCTACACCTTC
CASSLEGGSRGYTF
>14|NA|TRBV7-2|NA|TRBJ1-5
TGTGCCAGCAGCCCTGTGTATGGTAATCAGCCCCAGCATTTT
CASSPVYGNQPQHF
>16|TRBD2|TRBV4-3|NA|TRBJ2-5
TGCGCCAGCAGCCAAGGGACTAGCGGCTACCAAGAGACCCAGTACTTC
CASSQGTSGYQETQYF
>13|NA|TRBV6-1|NA|TRBJ2-3
TGTGCCAGCAGTGAAGTGCCCTCAGATACGCAGTATTTT
CASSEVPSDTQYF
>15|NA|TRBV4-3|NA|TRBJ1-5
TGCGCCAGCAGCCCCACAGGGATGAGCAATCAGCCCCAGCATTTT
CASSPTGMSNQPQHF
>15|NA|TRBV12-3/TRBV12-4|NA|TRBJ2-3
TGTGCCAGCAGTTTTTCTATAGGGGCCACAGATACGCAGTATTTT
CASSFSIGATDTQYF
>13|NA|TRBV27|NA|TRBJ2-7
TGTACCAGCAGTTTACCAGTCTCCTACGAGCAGTACTTC
CTSSLPVSYEQYF
>16|NA|TRBV5-1|few|TRBJ2-3
TGCGCCAGCAGCTTGTTCGAGCGGGCTAGCACAGATACGCAGTATTTT
CASSLFERASTDTQYF
>14|TRBD2|TRBV29-1|NA|TRBJ2-3
TGCAGCGTTGAACGCTTGGGGGGGGCAGATACGCAGTATTTT
CSVERLGGADTQYF
>15|NA|TRBV21-1|NA|TRBJ1-5
TGTGCCAGCAGTCTTAGGGCATGGGACAATCAGCCCCAGCATTTT
CASSLRAWDNQPQHF
>12|NA|TRBV2|NA|TRBJ2-5
TGTGCCAGCACGGGGGCCCAAGAGACCCAGTACTTC
CASTGAQETQYF
>12|NA|TRBV7-6|NA|TRBJ2-7
TGTGCCAGCAGCCACATGAGTGCAGAGCAGTACTTC
CASSHMSAEQYF
>15|NA|TRBV6-5|NA|TRBJ1-2
TGTGCCAGCAGACCCCTGGGCCTTACTAACTATGGCTACACCTTC
CASRPLGLTNYGYTF
>16|TRBD1|TRBV5-1|NA|TRBJ1-1
TGCGCCAGCAGCTTGATGGGACAGGGGACGAACACTGAAGCTTTCTTT
CASSLMGQGTNTEAFF
>15|NA|TRBV6-2/TRBV6-3|NA|TRBJ2-5
TGTGCCAGCAGACCAGCGCGGCCATTGCAAGAGACCCAGTACTTC
CASRPARPLQETQYF
>11|NA|TRBV29-1|NA|TRBJ2-7
TGCAGCGTTGAAGGGAGGGACGAGCAGTACTTC
CSVEGRDEQYF
>18|NA|TRBV20-1|few|TRBJ2-5
TGCAGTGCTAGAGACCCAACCCTGACAAACTTCGGGGGAGAGACCCAGTACTTC
CSARDPTLTNFGGETQYF
>15|TRBD1|TRBV7-2|NA|TRBJ1-6
TGTGCCAGCAGCCCCAGACAGGGGACTAATTCACCCCTCCACTTT
CASSPRQGTNSPLHF
>14|NA|TRBV6-5|NA|TRBJ2-7
TGTGCCAGCAGGCCCCGACCGAACGCCTACGAGCAGTACTTC
CASRPRPNAYEQYF
>14|NA|TRBV7-9|NA|TRBJ2-1
TGTGCCAGCAGCCCGAGGCTAGTCTACAATGAGCAGTTCTTC
CASSPRLVYNEQFF
>15|TRBD2|TRBV7-2|once|TRBJ2-7
TGTGCCAGCAGCTATCGGACTAGCATCATCTACGAGCAGTACTTC
CASSYRTSIIYEQYF
>16|NA|TRBV20-1|NA|TRBJ2-6
TGCAGTGCTTTTGGGGGCCTAAGCTCTGGGGCCAACGTCCTGACTTTC
CSAFGGLSSGANVLTF
>13|TRBD1|TRBV29-1|NA|TRBJ2-7
TGCAGCGTCGCGCCGGGACAGGGAGTAACCCAGTACTTC
CSVAPGQGVTQYF
>16|TRBD2|TRBV20-1|NA|TRBJ2-1
TGCAGTGCACCGTTGGGGAGCGGGGCCTCCTACAATGAGCAGTTCTTC
CSAPLGSGASYNEQFF
>15|NA|TRBV20-1|NA|TRBJ2-5
TGCAGCCCCACGAGGGGGGGCGGGCTTCAAGAGACCCAGTACTTC
CSPTRGGGLQETQYF
>14|NA|TRBV10-3|NA|TRBJ2-3
TGTGCCATCAGTGAGCGGGACAGCACAGATACGCAGTATTTT
CAISERDSTDTQYF
>18|TRBD1|TRBV7-2|NA|TRBJ1-6
TGTGCCAGCAGCTTAGTCTACCCAGGGGGCGCCTGGAATTCACCCCTCCACTTT
CASSLVYPGGAWNSPLHF
>13|NA|TRBV15|NA|TRBJ1-5
TGTGCCACCAGATCCGGGTATAATCAGCCCCAGCATTTT
CATRSGYNQPQHF
>16|TRBD1|TRBV20-1|NA|TRBJ2-7
TGCAGTGCTAGCCCTGCCGGGACAGGGACGCGGTACGAGCAGTACTTC
CSASPAGTGTRYEQYF
>14|NA|TRBV10-3|once|TRBJ1-1
TGTGCCATCAGTGGTAGTAGGGAAACTGGGGAAGCTTTCTTT
CAISGSRETGEAFF
>13|NA|TRBV12-3/TRBV12-4|NA|TRBJ1-2
TGTGCCGGCAGCATGGGCGGTAACTATGGCTACACCTTC
CAGSMGGNYGYTF
>16|NA|TRBV4-3|NA|TRBJ1-2
TGCGCCAGCAGCCCCGAATCGGCGTTTAGGAACTATGGCTACACCTTC
CASSPESAFRNYGYTF
>15|NA|TRBV11-3|once|TRBJ1-6
TGTGCCAGCAGCTTAGATCCGGGGGCGGACTCACCCCTCCACTTT
CASSLDPGADSPLHF